This TCR beta chain was profiled in a study of identical twins. Study observations and caveats: Cross-sectional statistics, not tracking of the same donors, supported the conclusions. Analyses based on zero insertions could be partly confounded by invariant MAIT and iNKT cells.

Each donor (without exception) was a healthy Caucasian. Through template switching, a universal primer site was introduced, and the cDNA contained unique molecular identifiers. Each CDR3 protein gets one entry after TCRdb re-called the 5' RACE reads with MiXCR. This table has hundreds of thousands of distinct CDR3 sequences, less than 9% appearing once. This clonotype was seen a few times. Its antigen remains unidentified. The same sample was also used in a study of yellow fever vaccine responses in identical twins.

Sequenced input: PBMCs. The TCR was taken from a woman aged 18-29 years in good health.

The CDR3 spells CASSLDLYGTDTQYF. CDR3 sequence (DNA): TGCGCCAGCAGCTTGGACTTGTATGGGACAGATACGCAGTATTTT. This chain connects TRBV5-1 to TRBJ2-3; D gene uncertain. Germline CDR1 reads SGHRS; CDR2 reads YFSETQ. The CDR3 is 15 amino acids. V was shortened by 0 bases and J by 3 bases, with 11 bases between the two germline ends.